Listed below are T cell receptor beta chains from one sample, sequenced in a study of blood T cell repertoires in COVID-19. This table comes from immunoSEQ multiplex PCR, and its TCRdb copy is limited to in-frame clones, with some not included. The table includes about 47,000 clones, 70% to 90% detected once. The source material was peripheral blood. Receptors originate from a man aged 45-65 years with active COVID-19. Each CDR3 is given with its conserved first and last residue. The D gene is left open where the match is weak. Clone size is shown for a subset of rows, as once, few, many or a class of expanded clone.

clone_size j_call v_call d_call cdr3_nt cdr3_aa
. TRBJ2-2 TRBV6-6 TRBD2 TGTGCCAGCAGTTACTCGCGCGGGGGAACCGGGGAGCTGTTTTTT CASSYSRGGTGELFF
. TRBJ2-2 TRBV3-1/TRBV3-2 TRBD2 TGTGCCAGCAGTCCGCCTATACCGGGACTAGCGAGTACCGGGGAGCTGTTTTTT CASSPPIPGLASTGELFF
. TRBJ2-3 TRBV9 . TGTGCCAGCACATCTGGGCGGGGCACAGATACGCAGTATTTT CASTSGRGTDTQYF
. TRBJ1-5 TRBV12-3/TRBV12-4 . TGTGCCAGCAGTTCTACCCAGCCCCAGCATTTT CASSSTQPQHF
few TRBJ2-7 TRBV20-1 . TGCAGTGCTACGAGACTCTACGAGCAGTACTTC CSATRLYEQYF
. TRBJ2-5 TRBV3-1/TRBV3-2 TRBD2 TGTGCCAGCAGCCATGGAGGACTAGCGGGGAAAGAGACCCAGTACTTC CASSHGGLAGKETQYF
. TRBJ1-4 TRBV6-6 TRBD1 TGTGCCAGCACCAAGGGACAGGGTTTTGAAAAACTGTTTTTT CASTKGQGFEKLFF
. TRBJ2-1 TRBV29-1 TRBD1 TGCAGCGGACTGGGGACAGGGGCGTACAATGAGCAGTTCTTC CSGLGTGAYNEQFF
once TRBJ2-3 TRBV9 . TGTGCCAGCAGCAGGGGAAGGGGTGGGCCTAGCACAGATACGCAGTATTTT CASSRGRGGPSTDTQYF
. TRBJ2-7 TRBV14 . TGTGCCAGCAGCCCCTCTATCCACGAGCAGTACTTC CASSPSIHEQYF
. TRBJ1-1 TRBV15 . TGTGCCACCAGCAGAGAAAGGTCTAGACGGGCTGAAGCTTTCTTT CATSRERSRRAEAFF
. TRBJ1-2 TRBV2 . TGTGCCAGCAGTGTCGTCAGCGCTAACTATGGCTACACTTTC CASSVVSANYGYTF
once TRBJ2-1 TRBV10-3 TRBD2 TGTGCCTTTGCCTCCGGGACTAGCGGGTACAATGAGCAGTTCTTC CAFASGTSGYNEQFF
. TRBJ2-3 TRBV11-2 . TGTGCCAGCAGCCCCAATAGCGGAATCACAGATACGCAGTATTTT CASSPNSGITDTQYF
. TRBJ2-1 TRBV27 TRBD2 TGTGCCAGCAGTCCCACCCGGCTAGCGGGGGGGCTTTACAATGAGCAGTTCTTC CASSPTRLAGGLYNEQFF
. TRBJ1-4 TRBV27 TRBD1 TGTGCCAGCAGTTTCGGACAGGGGGCAAGACTGTTTTTT CASSFGQGARLFF
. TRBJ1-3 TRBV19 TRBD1 TGTGCCAGTAAGCGGACAGGGGCCTTCCTCTCTGGAAACACCATATATTTT CASKRTGAFLSGNTIYF
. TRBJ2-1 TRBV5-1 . TGCGCCAGCAGCGTACCTTCCCCCTCGGGTGAGCAGTTCTTC CASSVPSPSGEQFF
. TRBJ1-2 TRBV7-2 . TGTGCCAGCAGCTTAGCTATTCCAGACTATGGCTACACCTTC CASSLAIPDYGYTF
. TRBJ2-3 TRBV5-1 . TGCGCCAGCAGCTTGGACGTAAGAGGGACAGATACGCAGTATTTT CASSLDVRGTDTQYF
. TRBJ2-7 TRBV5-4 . TGTGCCAGCAGCTACCAGGGCCTCTACGAGCAGTACTTC CASSYQGLYEQYF
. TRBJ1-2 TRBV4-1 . TGCGCCAGCAGCCAAGAAGTCCGAGGGTACTATGGCTACACCTTC CASSQEVRGYYGYTF
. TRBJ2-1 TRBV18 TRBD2 TGTGCCAGCTCATCAACAAGGACTAGGGACAATGAGCAGTTCTTC CASSSTRTRDNEQFF
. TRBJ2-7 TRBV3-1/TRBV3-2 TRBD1 TGTGCCAGCAGCCCACGACAGGGTCACACGGGCGAGCAGTACTTC CASSPRQGHTGEQYF
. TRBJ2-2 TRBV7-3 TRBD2 TGTGCCAGCAGCAGGCTAGCGGGACCCGGGGAGCTGTTTTTT CASSRLAGPGELFF
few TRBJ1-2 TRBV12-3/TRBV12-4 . TGTGCCAGCAGGGGCATCAACTATGGCTACACCTTC CASRGINYGYTF
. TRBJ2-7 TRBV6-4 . TGTGCCACCCAATGGTCCGCACCGGGCGAGCAGTACTTC CATQWSAPGEQYF
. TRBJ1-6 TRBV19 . TGTGCCAGTGGACTCAGCTCCTATAATTCACCCCTCCACTTT CASGLSSYNSPLHF
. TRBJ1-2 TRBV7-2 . TGTGCCAGCAGCTTACAATCAGGTCGTGGCTACACCTTC CASSLQSGRGYTF
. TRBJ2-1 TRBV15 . TGTGCCACCAGCCCGGGACTGAACTACAATGAGCAGTTCTTC CATSPGLNYNEQFF
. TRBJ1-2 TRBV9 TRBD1 TGTGCCAGCAGCGTGGCCGGGACGACAGGGTATGGCTACACCTTC CASSVAGTTGYGYTF
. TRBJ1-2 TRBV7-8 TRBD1 TGTGCCAGCAGCCCCGGGACAGTGACGTATGGCTACACCTTC CASSPGTVTYGYTF
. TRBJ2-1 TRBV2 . TGTGCCAGCAGTGAGAGGGTAGACAATGAGCAGTTCTTC CASSERVDNEQFF
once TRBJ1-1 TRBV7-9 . TGTGCCAGCAGGTTAACTGGGGCTATGAACACTGAAGCTTTCTTT CASRLTGAMNTEAFF
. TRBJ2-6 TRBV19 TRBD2 TGTGCCAGTAGCGGACTAGCGGGGTCTCACTCTGGGGCCAACGTCCTGACTTTC CASSGLAGSHSGANVLTF
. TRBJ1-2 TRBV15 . TGTGCCACCAGCAGAGTTTCCGGGGACTATGGCTACACCTTC CATSRVSGDYGYTF
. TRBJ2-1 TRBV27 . TGTGCCAGCAGTCGCCGGACAGCTTTATACAATGAGCAGTTCTTC CASSRRTALYNEQFF
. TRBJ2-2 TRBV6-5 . TGTGCCAGCGGAAGAGCAGGCAACACCGGGGAGCTGTTTTTT CASGRAGNTGELFF
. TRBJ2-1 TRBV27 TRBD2 TGTGCCAGCAGTTGGAGAGGAACTAATAGCGGGAGTGTCTATGAGCAGTTCTTC CASSWRGTNSGSVYEQFF
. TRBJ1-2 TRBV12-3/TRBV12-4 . TGTGCCAGCAGTTCACAGGGTAACTATGGCTACACCTTC CASSSQGNYGYTF
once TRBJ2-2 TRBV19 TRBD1 TGTGCCAGTAGTATATTAGACGGGACAGGGAACACCGGGGAGCTGTTTTTT CASSILDGTGNTGELFF
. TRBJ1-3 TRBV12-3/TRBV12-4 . TGTGCCAGCAGCAGGGATCCTGGAAACACCATATATTTT CASSRDPGNTIYF
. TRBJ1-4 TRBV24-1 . TGTGCCACCGCCCCGAAGCCCCCTAATGAAAAACTGTTTTTT CATAPKPPNEKLFF
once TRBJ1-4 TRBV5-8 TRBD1 TGTGCCAGCGGTACCGGGACAGGGGGGAAGAATGAAAAACTGTTTTTT CASGTGTGGKNEKLFF
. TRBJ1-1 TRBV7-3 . TGTGCCAGCAGCTTATTTGCCGGGGCTGAAGCTTTCTTT CASSLFAGAEAFF
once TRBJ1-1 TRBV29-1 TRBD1 TGCAGCGTTCAGCGGGACAGGGACACTGAAGCTTTCTTT CSVQRDRDTEAFF
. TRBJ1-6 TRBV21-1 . TGTGCCAGCAGCAACGGCCACAGGGTCGCCGCCTATAATTCACCCCTCCACTTT CASSNGHRVAAYNSPLHF
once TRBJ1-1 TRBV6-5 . TGTGCCAGCAGGGCCCTGGGGCAGGGGAGAACTGAAGCTTTCTTT CASRALGQGRTEAFF
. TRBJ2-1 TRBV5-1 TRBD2 TGCGCCAGCCGCCTAGCGGGGGGGTCGTCCTACAATGAGCAGTTCTTC CASRLAGGSSYNEQFF
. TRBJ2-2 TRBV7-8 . TGTGCCAGCAGCTTAGGTGATTTTCAGGTTGAAGGCGGGGAGCTGTTTTTT CASSLGDFQVEGGELFF
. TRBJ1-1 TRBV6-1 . TGTGCCAGCAGTGAACCTCATAGAGGCGCTGAAGCTTTCTTT CASSEPHRGAEAFF
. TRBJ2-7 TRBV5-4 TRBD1 TGTGCCAGCAGCTTAGGGCTAGGGGGCGGACCGTCTTCTTACGAGCAGTACTTC CASSLGLGGGPSSYEQYF
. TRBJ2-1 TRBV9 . TGTGCCAGCAACGGGGGGCTAGCCGATGAGCAGTTCTTC CASNGGLADEQFF